These 21 T cell receptor beta chains originate from one sample sequenced in a study of cytomegalovirus exposure and HLA in healthy donors. The PCR was carried out with 60 Vbeta primers and 13 Jbeta primers. Profiled with immunoSEQ multiplex PCR; TCRdb holds only in-frame clones, not every one. The sample has over 40,000 clones, and its top ten clones hold around 2.2%. Material: PBMCs. These receptors all stem from a woman aged 40-49 years in good health and CMV-seronegative.

The chain employs TRBV18 and TRBJ2-7; 8 bases are shared with TRBD1. There are 15 residues in the CDR3. Germline V gene lookup returns CDR1 KGHSH and CDR2 LQKENI. V was pared by 4 bases and J by 2 bases, with 7 bases of the junction left unmatched. Here the CDR3 DNA reads TGTGCCAGCTCACTTTCAGGGGGCGCCGCCTACGAGCAGTACTTC. Residues: CASSLSGGAAYEQYF.

This chain connects TRBV9 to TRBJ2-7; TRBD2 matches at 13 bases. CDR3 length: 16 amino acids. J was trimmed by 2 bases and V by 7 bases; bases with no gene match: 9. Germline loops: CDR1 SGDLS, CDR2 YYNGEE. This chain's CDR3 is CASSPRGTSGAYEQYF. DNA for the CDR3: TGTGCCAGCTCACCTCGGGGGACTAGCGGGGCCTACGAGCAGTACTTC.

The rearrangement joins TRBV19 to TRBJ2-1; 7 bases are a match to TRBD1. Germline loops: CDR1 LNHDA, CDR2 SQIVND (reference sequence). The CDR3 is made up of 14 amino acids. J lost 5 bases, V lost 3 bases, and 4 bases had no gene match. DNA of the CDR3: TGTGCCAGTAGTATGGAACAGGGGCACAATGAGCAGTTCTTC. Translation gives CASSMEQGHNEQFF. The variable domain in full, completed from reference TRBV19 and TRBJ2-1, reads DGGITQSPKYLFRKEGQNVTLSCEQNLNHDAMYWYRQDPGQGLRLIYYSQIVNDFQKGDIAEGYSVSREKKESFPLTVTSAQKNPTAFYLCASSMEQGHNEQFFGPGTRLTVL.

This chain joins TRBV30 and TRBJ1-4; the match to TRBD1 covers 10 bases. The ends lost 2 bases at V and 4 bases at J; junction bases unmatched: 16. CDR3 length: 19 amino acids. The germline CDR1 and CDR2 sequences are GTSNPN and SVGIG (reference sequence). CDR3 DNA: TGTGCCTGGAGTTTACTCCATATAACCGGGACAGGGGTTAATGAAAAACTGTTTTTT. Its translation is CAWSLLHITGTGVNEKLFF.

CDR3 nucleotides: TGTGCCTGGAACCCCACTTGGGGAGACCACAATGAGCAGTTCTTC. Translation gives CAWNPTWGDHNEQFF. This chain joins TRBV30 and TRBJ2-1, with a tentative D call TRBD2 (5 bases). V was trimmed by 4 bases and J by 5 bases, leaving 18 bases between them. Looked up from germline, CDR1 is GTSNPN and CDR2 is SVGIG (reference sequence). CDR3 length equals 15 residues.

The chain is built from TRBV6-5 and TRBJ1-4; D is unresolved. The CDR3 has 15 amino acids. V dropped 6 bases and J dropped 0 bases, with 11 bases sitting between them. Germline V gene sequence: CDR1 MNHEY, CDR2 SVGAGI. The CDR3: CASSQIQATNEKLFF. CDR3 bases: TGTGCCAGCAGCCAGATTCAGGCAACTAATGAAAAACTGTTTTTT.

Here the CDR3 DNA reads TGTGCCAGCAGCCAAAGCGGGGGGGCGGGAGACAATGAGCAGTTCTTC. This encodes CASSQSGGAGDNEQFF. The chain employs TRBV7-3 and TRBJ2-1, with 10 nucleotides matching TRBD2. V gave up 5 bases and J gave up 5 bases; unmatched junction bases: 9. The germline V gene encodes CDR1 SGHTA and CDR2 FQGTGA. The CDR3 runs 16 residues.

The rearrangement uses TRBV7-6 and TRBJ2-2, with D possibly matching TRBD1 (5 bases). The CDR3 loop spans 15 amino acids. Germline CDR1 is SGHVS and CDR2 is FNYEAQ. Trimming left V 4 bases short and J 2 bases short, with 11 bases between. CDR3 loop: CASSSQGINTGELFF. The CDR3 DNA reads TGTGCCAGCAGCTCCCAGGGAATCAACACCGGGGAGCTGTTTTTT.

The rearrangement joins TRBV20-1 to TRBJ2-3; D is unresolved. CDR1 and CDR2 (germline): DFQATT, SNEGSKA (reference sequence). CDR3 length: 11 residues. Trimming removed 7 bases at V and 4 bases at J, with 9 bases between. CDR3 nucleotide sequence: TGCAGTGTAGCCTGGCCAGATACGCAGTATTTT. Its translation is CSVAWPDTQYF.

The chain recombines TRBV6-1 with TRBJ2-5, with 9 bases that match TRBD2. Germline-derived CDR1 and CDR2 are MNHNS and SASEGT. The CDR3 spans 11 residues. V lost 6 bases to trimming and J lost 12 bases; unmatched junction nucleotides: 5. As DNA, the CDR3 is TGTGCCAGCAGGGCCGCTAGCGGGGAGTACTTC. Translating it yields CASRAASGEYF.

The gene calls are TRBV6-5 and TRBJ1-1; a weak D match, TRBD1 (5 bases). The CDR3 loop spans 15 amino acids. The germline gives CDR1 MNHEY, CDR2 SVGAGI. Deletions cut 6 bases from V and 1 base from J, with 15 bases between. The CDR3 sequence: CASRSHGGWNTEAFF. Written as DNA, the CDR3 is TGTGCCAGCAGGTCGCACGGGGGGTGGAACACTGAAGCTTTCTTT.

This chain uses TRBV7-8 with TRBJ1-1; 9 bases fit TRBD1. Germline CDR1 is SGHVS and CDR2 is FQNEAQ. The CDR3 totals 15 residues. V lost 5 bases and J lost 4; bases outside the gene matches: 8. This CDR3 is CASSAVGQGITEAFF. CDR3 DNA sequence: TGTGCCAGCAGCGCCGTAGGACAGGGGATCACTGAAGCTTTCTTT.

To note about this clone: Mismatch with germline at one junction end may stem from a read error. The V call is TRBV5-1, the J call TRBJ2-5; D is ambiguous. Germline CDR1 and CDR2: SGHRS and YFSETQ. The CDR3 runs 11 residues. In nucleotides, the CDR3 is TGCGCCAGCAGCTTGGGAGAGGCCCAGTACTTC. Translated: CASSLGEAQYF.

This chain connects TRBV2 to TRBJ2-3, with 7 bases that match TRBD2. V dropped 8 bases and J dropped 4; count of bases not matched to a gene: 9. Germline assignment: CDR1 SNHLY and CDR2 FYNNEI. The CDR3 has 14 residues. The CDR3: CASSAGVGPDTQYF. The CDR3 DNA sequence: TGTGCCAGCTCGGCGGGAGTAGGCCCAGATACGCAGTATTTT.

This chain uses TRBV30 with TRBJ2-3, with 10 bases lining up with TRBD2. This CDR3 is 17 amino acids long. In germline, CDR1 is GTSNPN, CDR2 SVGIG (reference sequence). The J segment lost 3 bases and the V segment lost 0 bases, leaving 9 bases of the junction unmatched. The CDR3 loop is CAWSVFYGSGRTDTQYF. CDR3 in DNA: TGTGCCTGGAGTGTATTTTATGGTAGCGGGAGGACAGATACGCAGTATTTT.

This chain links TRBV5-1 with TRBJ2-5, with 9 bases lining up with TRBD1. The junction had 2 bases not matched to a gene; V was cut back by 0 bases and J by 2 bases. This CDR3 spans 15 amino acids. Germline values: CDR1 SGHRS, CDR2 YFSETQ. This CDR3 is CASSLADRGQETQYF. The CDR3, as DNA: TGCGCCAGCAGCTTGGCCGACAGGGGGCAAGAGACCCAGTACTTC. The complete variable domain, with remaining parts taken from reference TRBV5-1 and TRBJ2-5, reads KAGVTQTPRYLIKTRGQQVTLSCSPISGHRSVSWYQQTPGQGLQFLFEYFSETQRNKGNFPGRFSGRQFSNSRSEMNVSTLELGDSALYLCASSLADRGQETQYFGPGTRLLVL.

The V and J genes are TRBV6-1 and TRBJ1-2, with D unresolved. This CDR3 has 15 amino acids. V lost 6 bases, J lost 0 bases, and 14 bases lay in between. Per the germline V gene, CDR1 is MNHNS and CDR2 is SASEGT. The CDR3 sequence is CASRTGGRANYGYTF. The CDR3 DNA is TGTGCCAGCAGAACTGGCGGCCGAGCTAACTATGGCTACACCTTC.

The genes are TRBV27 and TRBJ2-1; TRBD2 matches at 7 bases. The length of the CDR3 is 17 residues. Losses at the gene ends were 6 bases for V and 0 bases for J; bases not matched to a gene: 11. The V gene's germline CDR1 is MNHEY and CDR2 SMNVEV (reference sequence). The CDR3 sequence: CASSLSGRTSSYNEQFF. The CDR3 DNA follows: TGTGCCAGCAGCCTTAGCGGGCGAACCAGCTCCTACAATGAGCAGTTCTTC.

The CDR3 is CASRQTGEWAFF. The CDR3 DNA is TGTGCCAGCAGACAGACAGGGGAGTGGGCTTTCTTT. The chain carries TRBV28 and TRBJ1-1, with TRBD1 identical over 8 bases. Germline V gene data show CDR1 as MDHEN and CDR2 as SYDVKM. V shed 6 bases, J shed 11 bases, and the junction held 8 bases outside the gene matches. This CDR3 has 12 residues.

The chain uses TRBV25-1 and TRBJ1-2, with 7 bases identical to TRBD1. The CDR3 length is 15 residues. With V trimmed by 0 bases and J by 2 bases, 3 bases remained unmatched. Germline CDR1 is MGHDK and CDR2 is SYGVNS. The CDR3, as DNA: TGTGCCAGCAGTGAATACCGACAGGGAAACTATGGCTACACCTTC. Its translation is CASSEYRQGNYGYTF.

The chain uses TRBV11-2 and TRBJ1-2; no reliable D call. The CDR3 is 11 residues long. Germline assignment: CDR1 SGHAT and CDR2 FQNNGV. Trimming pared 3 bases from V and 13 bases from J, leaving 12 bases between. CDR3 nucleotide sequence: TGTGCCAGCAGCTTTGTCGAGGTCCGCACCTTC. It is translated as CASSFVEVRTF.